One sample yielded the 27 T cell receptor beta chains listed below, sequenced in a study of blood T cell repertoires in COVID-19. Assay: immunoSEQ multiplex PCR; the TCRdb copy retains only in-frame clones and omits some. The data contain about 80,000 clones, approximately 79% of them singletons. The specimen sequenced was peripheral blood. All receptors come from a man in his 70s with active or convalescent COVID-19.

V and J are TRBV28 and TRBJ1-5; D is perhaps TRBD1 (6 bases). CDR1 MDHEN and CDR2 SYDVKM come from the germline V gene. The CDR3 runs to 13 residues. V was cut by 5 bases and J by 3 bases, with 8 bases left in between. This chain's CDR3 is CASSTGTNQPQHF. The CDR3 DNA follows: TGTGCCAGCAGTACAGGGACCAATCAGCCCCAGCATTTT.

J is TRBJ2-1 and V is TRBV11-2; 7 bases are shared with TRBD2. This CDR3 region has 13 residues. The trim removed 5 bases at V and 7 bases at J, leaving 5 bases unmatched. Germline V gene data show CDR1 as SGHAT and CDR2 as FQNNGV. DNA for the CDR3: TGTGCCAGCAGCCCTCCTAGCGGAAATGAGCAGTTCTTC. Protein: CASSPPSGNEQFF. Based on the CDR3 plus reference TRBV11-2 and TRBJ2-1, the full variable domain is EAGVAQSPRYKIIEKRQSVAFWCNPISGHATLYWYQQILGQGPKLLIQFQNNGVVDDSQLPKDRFSAERLKGVDSTLKIQPAKLEDSAVYLCASSPPSGNEQFFGPGTRLTVL.

The chain has TRBV7-2 and TRBJ2-1, with 7 bases that match TRBD1. With V trimmed by 6 bases and J by 6 bases, 5 bases remained unmatched. Germline assignment: CDR1 SGHTA and CDR2 FQGNSA. This CDR3 has 13 amino acids. CDR3: CASRRGQVNEQFF. CDR3 bases: TGTGCCAGCAGACGTGGACAGGTCAATGAGCAGTTCTTC.

The gene calls are TRBV5-1 and TRBJ2-2, with 7 bases that match TRBD1. The germline gives CDR1 SGHRS, CDR2 YFSETQ. The CDR3 is 14 residues long. The junction had 1 base not matched to a gene; V was cut back by 0 bases and J by 5 bases. CDR3 coding DNA: TGCGCCAGCAGCTTGGGGGGACAGACCGGGGAGCTGTTTTTT. Its translation: CASSLGGQTGELFF.

V gene TRBV29-1 combines with J gene TRBJ2-5; a possible D gene is TRBD2 (6 bases). Trimming removed 4 bases at V and 14 bases at J, with 17 bases between. Germline V gives CDR1 SQVTM, CDR2 ANQGSEA. The CDR3 covers 11 residues. CDR3 DNA: TGCAGCGTTGTAGCGCGGGGCCACCCCTACTTC. This sequence encodes CSVVARGHPYF.

V and J are TRBV20-1 and TRBJ1-2; D is perhaps TRBD1 (6 bases). Germline CDR1 reads DFQATT; CDR2 reads SNEGSKA (reference sequence). CDR3 length equals 11 residues. V was cut by 7 bases and J by 6 bases, with 12 bases left in between. CDR3 residues: CSVANRDGYTF. CDR3 sequence (DNA): TGCAGTGTCGCAAACAGGGATGGCTACACCTTC.

The gene calls are TRBV9 and TRBJ2-5; 7 bases map to TRBD2. Germline CDR1 and CDR2: SGDLS and YYNGEE. This CDR3 is built from 15 residues. V was pared by 1 base and J by 2 bases, with 5 bases of the junction left unmatched. CDR3 sequence reads: CASSVKQAGQETQYF. The CDR3 DNA is TGTGCCAGCAGCGTAAAACAAGCGGGGCAAGAGACCCAGTACTTC.

This rearrangement joins TRBV7-9 to TRBJ2-1; D gene ambiguous. The germline V gene encodes CDR1 SEHNR and CDR2 FQNEAQ (reference sequence). CDR3 size: 12 residues. Trimming stripped 8 bases from V and 6 bases from J, with 11 bases between. As DNA, the CDR3 is TGTGCCAGCGGCTCGCCGGGCAATGAGCAGTTCTTC. Its translation is CASGSPGNEQFF.

The rearrangement joins TRBV2 to TRBJ2-2, with 9 bases matching TRBD2. V shed 7 bases, J shed 6 bases, and the junction held 12 bases outside the gene matches. The CDR3 is 16 amino acids. Germline V gives CDR1 SNHLY, CDR2 FYNNEI. The CDR3 DNA sequence: TGTGCCAGCAAGTTGGTGGCGGGGGGGCAATCCGGGGAGCTGTTTTTT. It codes for CASKLVAGGQSGELFF.

The chain links TRBV5-1 to TRBJ2-2; 10 nucleotides match TRBD1. Germline V CDR1 and CDR2: SGHRS, YFSETQ. V lost 4 bases to trimming and J lost 1 base; unmatched junction nucleotides: 7. The CDR3 runs to 17 residues. The CDR3 sequence: CASSPKTGGMNTGELFF. For the CDR3, the DNA is TGCGCCAGCAGCCCAAAGACAGGGGGCATGAACACCGGGGAGCTGTTTTTT.

This clone was seen only once. The chain employs TRBV11-2 and TRBJ2-2; the D is unclear. From germline, CDR1 is SGHAT and CDR2 FQNNGV. Trimming stripped 2 bases from V and 0 bases from J, with 7 bases between. The CDR3 extends over 15 amino acids. The CDR3 spells CASSLRFSNTGELFF. CDR3 nucleotides: TGTGCCAGCAGCTTACGGTTTTCGAACACCGGGGAGCTGTTTTTT.

The chain recombines TRBV19 with TRBJ2-2; TRBD2 matches at 8 bases. The CDR3 extends over 16 amino acids. Germline assignment: CDR1 LNHDA and CDR2 SQIVND (reference sequence). Losses at the gene ends were 6 bases for V and 6 bases for J; bases not matched to a gene: 12. CDR3 bases: TGTGCCAGTAGGTTCCCAAGCGGGGGCTTACCCGGGGAGCTGTTTTTT. This translates into CASRFPSGGLPGELFF. Based on the CDR3 plus reference TRBV19 and TRBJ2-2, the full variable domain is DGGITQSPKYLFRKEGQNVTLSCEQNLNHDAMYWYRQDPGQGLRLIYYSQIVNDFQKGDIAEGYSVSREKKESFPLTVTSAQKNPTAFYLCASRFPSGGLPGELFFGEGSRLTVL.

This chain links TRBV28 with TRBJ2-2; 8 bases agree with TRBD1. V shed 6 bases and J 5 bases; nucleotides not matched to a gene: 5. The CDR3 spans 14 residues. CDR1 is MDHEN and CDR2 is SYDVKM in the germline V gene. CDR3 region: CASSPRTGTGELFF. CDR3 bases: TGTGCCAGCAGCCCCCGGACAGGGACCGGGGAGCTGTTTTTT.

Here the CDR3 DNA reads TGTGCCAGTACGGACAGGGCCAAAAACATTCAGTACTTC. This encodes CASTDRAKNIQYF. The genes are TRBV5-4 and TRBJ2-4; 7 bases are shared with TRBD1. V trimming: 8 bases; J trimming: 1 base; junction bases outside the gene matches: 3. The CDR3 runs 13 residues. The germline gives CDR1 SGHNT, CDR2 YYREEE (reference sequence).

The gene calls are TRBV19 and TRBJ1-1; the match to TRBD1 covers 9 bases. The CDR3 has 14 residues. In germline, CDR1 is LNHDA, CDR2 SQIVND (reference sequence). V lost 3 bases, J lost 5 bases, and 4 bases stayed unmatched. CDR3: CASSMGQGRTEAFF. For the CDR3, the DNA is TGTGCCAGTAGTATGGGACAGGGCAGGACTGAAGCTTTCTTT.

The rearrangement joins TRBV24-1 to TRBJ2-1; 11 nucleotides line up with TRBD2. Germline CDR1 and CDR2: KGHDR and SFDVKD. The length of the CDR3 is 15 residues. V lost 3 bases and J lost 8; bases outside the gene matches: 5. CDR3 in amino acids: CATSDDASGGHEQFF. CDR3 bases: TGTGCCACCAGTGATGATGCTAGCGGGGGGCATGAGCAGTTCTTC.

This clone was seen once. The sample holds other DNA sequences that translate to the same CDR3. The chain uses TRBV24-1 and TRBJ2-3, with 9 bases lining up with TRBD1. Trimming took 5 bases from V and 3 from J; bases not matched to a gene: 2. This CDR3 region has 14 residues. Germline V CDR1 and CDR2: KGHDR, SFDVKD. In DNA form, the CDR3 reads TGTGCCACCAGTGGGACAGGGGTGACAGATACGCAGTATTTT. Protein sequence: CATSGTGVTDTQYF.

The sample holds a few counts of this clone. The J gene is TRBJ1-5, the V gene TRBV2; 7 positions match TRBD1. Unmatched junction bases numbered 5, after V lost 6 bases and J lost 6 bases. CDR3 length equals 13 residues. Per germline, CDR1 SNHLY and CDR2 FYNNEI. In DNA form, the CDR3 reads TGTGCCAGCAGACAGGGGCCGACTCAGCCCCAGCATTTT. Translation gives CASRQGPTQPQHF.

V gene TRBV7-9 combines with J gene TRBJ1-5, with D uncertain. In germline, CDR1 is SEHNR, CDR2 FQNEAQ (reference sequence). The CDR3 extends over 16 amino acids. Deletions cut 0 bases from V and 0 bases from J, with 9 bases between. The CDR3 here is CASSLASRGSNQPQHF. DNA for the CDR3: TGTGCCAGCAGCTTAGCGTCTCGGGGTAGCAATCAGCCCCAGCATTTT.

This clone was found many times. This chain uses TRBV2 with TRBJ1-2, with D unresolved. The CDR3 has 12 residues. From germline, CDR1 is SNHLY and CDR2 FYNNEI. Between the trimmed V and J ends, which lost 7 bases and 6 bases, there was a span of 12 bases. The CDR3 loop is CASNRVSNGYTF. The CDR3 nucleotides are TGTGCCAGCAACCGAGTGTCTAATGGCTACACCTTC.

This clone was seen a few times. The chain combines TRBV20-1 with TRBJ2-2, with TRBD2 matching 10 bases. Germline CDR1 DFQATT, CDR2 SNEGSKA (reference sequence). V lost 3 bases, J lost 6 bases, and 7 bases stayed unmatched. The CDR3 covers 15 residues. The CDR3 nucleotides are TGCAGTGCTAGTGGGACTAGCGTAAATTCCGGGGAGCTGTTTTTT. Translated, it gives CSASGTSVNSGELFF.

V and J are TRBV24-1 and TRBJ1-5; tentative D call: TRBD1 (5 bases). V shed 12 bases and J shed 3 bases, with 17 bases lying between them. Germline V gene data show CDR1 as KGHDR and CDR2 as SFDVKD. This CDR3 is built from 14 residues. Here the CDR3 reads CAEMGPWINQPQHF. In DNA form, the CDR3 reads TGTGCCGAAATGGGGCCGTGGATCAATCAGCCCCAGCATTTT.

The chain has TRBV11-3 and TRBJ2-7; 9 nucleotides match TRBD1. CDR1 SGHNT and CDR2 YENEEA come from the germline V gene. This CDR3 has 13 amino acids. After removal of 5 bases from V and 6 bases from J, the junction contained 5 bases not matched to a gene. The CDR3 sequence is CASSRDRVSEQYF. As DNA, the CDR3 is TGTGCCAGCAGCCGGGACAGGGTCAGCGAGCAGTACTTC.

The chain carries TRBV28 and TRBJ2-7; weak D call: TRBD1 (6 bases). Germline V gene lookup returns CDR1 MDHEN and CDR2 SYDVKM. Trimming removed 1 base from V and 7 bases from J, with 14 bases in between. The CDR3 spans 14 residues. The CDR3 DNA is TGTGCCAGCAGTTTATTAGGGGGTTTTCAAGAGCAGTACTTC. Translated, it gives CASSLLGGFQEQYF.

This clone was recorded a few times. V gene TRBV28 combines with J gene TRBJ2-1, with unresolved D. Trimming left V 3 bases short and J 6 bases short, with 6 bases between. CDR1 and CDR2 from the germline V gene are MDHEN and SYDVKM. The CDR3 has 12 residues. The CDR3 bases are TGTGCCAGCAGTTTCAGCGTCAATGAGCAGTTCTTC. Protein: CASSFSVNEQFF.

This clone was seen just once. The V call is TRBV28, the J call TRBJ1-5, with 9 bases aligning to TRBD1. With V trimmed by 7 bases and J by 5 bases, 9 bases remained unmatched. Germline V gene lookup returns CDR1 MDHEN and CDR2 SYDVKM. The CDR3 is 15 amino acids. CDR3 bases: TGTGCCAGCACCGACGGAGGGACAGGGTATCAGCCCCAGCATTTT. Amino acid sequence: CASTDGGTGYQPQHF. The whole variable domain, filled in from reference TRBV28 and TRBJ1-5, reads DVKVTQSSRYLVKRTGEKVFLECVQDMDHENMFWYRQDPGLGLRLIYFSYDVKMKEKGDIPEGYSVSREKKERFSLILESASTNQTSMYLCASTDGGTGYQPQHFGDGTRLSIL.

In this sample, this clone turned up many times. This rearrangement joins TRBV5-5 to TRBJ1-2; the D is unclear. CDR3 length equals 14 residues. Germline V CDR1 and CDR2: SGHKS, YYEKEE (reference sequence). V lost 0 bases, J lost 3 bases, and 9 bases lay in between. This CDR3 is CASSLELMDYGYTF. The DNA for the CDR3 is TGTGCCAGCAGCTTGGAACTCATGGACTATGGCTACACCTTC.